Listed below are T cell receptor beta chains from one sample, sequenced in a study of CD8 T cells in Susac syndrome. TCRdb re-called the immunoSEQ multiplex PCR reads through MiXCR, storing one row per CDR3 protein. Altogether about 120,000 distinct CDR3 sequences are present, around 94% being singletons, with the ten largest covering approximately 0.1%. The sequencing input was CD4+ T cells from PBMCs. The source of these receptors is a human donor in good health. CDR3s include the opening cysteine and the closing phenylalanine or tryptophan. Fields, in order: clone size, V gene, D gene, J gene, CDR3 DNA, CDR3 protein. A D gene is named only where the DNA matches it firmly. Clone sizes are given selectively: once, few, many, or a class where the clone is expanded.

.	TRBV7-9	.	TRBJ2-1	TGTGCCAGCAGACTTGGGACCTCCGAGGATGAGCAGTTCTTC	CASRLGTSEDEQFF
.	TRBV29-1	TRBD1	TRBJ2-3	TGCAGCTTACTTAGGGGACAGGGCACAGATACGCAGTATTTT	CSLLRGQGTDTQYF
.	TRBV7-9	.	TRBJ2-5	TGTGCCAGCAGCCCCCGCTGGGATGGGGCCCAGTACTTC	CASSPRWDGAQYF
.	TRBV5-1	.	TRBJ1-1	TGCGCCAGCAGCTTGGGGCAGGGCCAGATGATGAACACTGAAGCTTTCTTT	CASSLGQGQMMNTEAFF
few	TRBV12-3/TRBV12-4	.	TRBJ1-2	TGTGCCAGCAGTTTAGGCCAATATGGCTACACCTTC	CASSLGQYGYTF
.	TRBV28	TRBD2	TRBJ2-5	TGTGCCAGCAGTTACCCCACTCTAGCGGGGGTTCTTTACTTC	CASSYPTLAGVLYF
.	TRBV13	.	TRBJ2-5	TGTGCCAGCAGCTCCTTACTAGACGGCGGGAAAGAGACCCAGTACTTC	CASSSLLDGGKETQYF
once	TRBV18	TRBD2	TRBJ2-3	TGTGCCAGCTCACCACCGTCGGCTAGCGGGGTTGATACGCAGTATTTT	CASSPPSASGVDTQYF
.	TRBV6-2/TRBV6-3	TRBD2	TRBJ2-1	TGTGCCAGCAGTTTAGCGGGAGGTATGGATTCATACAATGAGCAGTTCTTC	CASSLAGGMDSYNEQFF
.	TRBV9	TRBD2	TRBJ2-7	TGTGCCAGCAGCGTAGGACCGGGAGGGATCGACGAGCAGTACTTC	CASSVGPGGIDEQYF
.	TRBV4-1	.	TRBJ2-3	TGCGCCAGCAGCCAATTGCCCCCCGACATCACAGATACGCAGTATTTT	CASSQLPPDITDTQYF
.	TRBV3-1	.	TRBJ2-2	TGTGCCAGCAGCCCGAACTCCCCCGGGGAGCTGTTTTTT	CASSPNSPGELFF
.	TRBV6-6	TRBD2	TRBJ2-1	TGTGCCAGCAGTCCCGGCCCTAGCGGTAACAATGAGCAGTTCTTC	CASSPGPSGNNEQFF
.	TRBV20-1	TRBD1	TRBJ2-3	TGCAGTGCTAGTCCCACAGGGGAGAGGACGCAGTATTTT	CSASPTGERTQYF
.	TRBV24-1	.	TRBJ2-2	TGTGCCACCAGAGGACACCAAAACACCGGGGAGCTGTTTTTT	CATRGHQNTGELFF
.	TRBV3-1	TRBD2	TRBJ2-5	TGTGCCAGCAGCCAAATGGGCCAAGCGGGAGGGAATGAGTACTTC	CASSQMGQAGGNEYF
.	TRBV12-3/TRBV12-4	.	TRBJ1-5	TGTGCCAGCAGTGACACCCGGGGCGGTAGCAATCAGCCCCAGCATTTT	CASSDTRGGSNQPQHF
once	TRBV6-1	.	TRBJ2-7	TGTGCCAGCAGTGAAGCACAGCTGCTCTACGAGCAGTACTTC	CASSEAQLLYEQYF
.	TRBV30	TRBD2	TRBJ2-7	TGTGCCTGGAGCCTTGGACTAGCGGGCCCCTACGAGCAGTACTTC	CAWSLGLAGPYEQYF
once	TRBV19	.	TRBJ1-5	TGTGCCAGTAGTATTGACTACACCCAACCCCGGAATCAGCCCCAGCATTTT	CASSIDYTQPRNQPQHF
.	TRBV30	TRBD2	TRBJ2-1	TGTGCCTGGAGTGCCGGGACTAGCGGGATGAGCTCCTACAATGAGCAGTTCTTC	CAWSAGTSGMSSYNEQFF
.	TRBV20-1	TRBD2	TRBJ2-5	TGCAGTGCCAATAGCGGGAGGACCCAAGAGACCCAGTACTTC	CSANSGRTQETQYF
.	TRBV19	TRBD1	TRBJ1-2	TGTGCCAGTAGTATATCGGGACAGCCCAAGTATGGCTACACCTTC	CASSISGQPKYGYTF
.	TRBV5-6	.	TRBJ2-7	TGTGCCAGCAGCCCCCTCGGGACCGCCTACGAGCAGTACTTC	CASSPLGTAYEQYF
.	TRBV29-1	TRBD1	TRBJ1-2	TGCAGCGACCGAGGGGGCAATGGCTACACCTTC	CSDRGGNGYTF
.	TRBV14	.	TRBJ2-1	TGTGCCAGCAGCCATCAGGCCTTAAAGGTTGGGCGGCAGAGCTCCTACAATGAGCAGTTCTTC	CASSHQALKVGRQSSYNEQFF
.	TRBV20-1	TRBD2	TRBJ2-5	TGCAGTGCCACCCGCGAGGGAGGGTGGGAGACCCAGTACTTC	CSATREGGWETQYF
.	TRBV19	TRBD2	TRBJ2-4	TGTGCCAGTAGTATACCAGGACTAGCGCAAGCCAAAAACATTCAGTACTTC	CASSIPGLAQAKNIQYF
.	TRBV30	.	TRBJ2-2	TGTGCCTCCGGACTTCGGAACACCGGGGAGCTGTTTTTT	CASGLRNTGELFF
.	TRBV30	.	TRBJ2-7	TGTGCCTGGAGTAGGCGCGATTTTGGGACTTACGAGCAGTACTTC	CAWSRRDFGTYEQYF
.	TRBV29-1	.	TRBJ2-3	TGCAGCGTTGGGGGGAGGACAGATACGCAGTATTTT	CSVGGRTDTQYF
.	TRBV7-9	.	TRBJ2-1	TGTGCCAGCAGCCCGCGTGGTGAGCAGTTCTTC	CASSPRGEQFF
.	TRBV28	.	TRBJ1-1	TGTGCCAGCAGTTTGGGGGTGGGGGACACTGAAGCTTTCTTT	CASSLGVGDTEAFF
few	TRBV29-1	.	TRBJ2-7	TGCAGCGTTGCGGGAAGGGGCGATCCCTACGAGCAGTACTTC	CSVAGRGDPYEQYF
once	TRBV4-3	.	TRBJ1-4	TGCGCCAGCAGCCAAGTTGGGGGGGCTTCTAATGAAAAACTGTTTTTT	CASSQVGGASNEKLFF
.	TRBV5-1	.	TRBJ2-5	TGCGCCAGCAGCTATGATAGTGGGGAGACCCAGTACTTC	CASSYDSGETQYF
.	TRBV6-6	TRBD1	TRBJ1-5	TGTGCCAGCACTACCGGGACAGGGGTTAGCAATCAGCCCCAGCATTTT	CASTTGTGVSNQPQHF
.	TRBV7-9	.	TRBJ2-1	TGTGCCAGCAGCCCTCTCGGGAATGAGCAGTTCTTC	CASSPLGNEQFF
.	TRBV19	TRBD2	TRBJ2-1	TGTGCCAGTAGTATCTTGTGGGAGGGCCAGCACAATGAGCAGTTCTTC	CASSILWEGQHNEQFF
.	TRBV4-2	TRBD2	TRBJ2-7	TGTGCCAGCAGCCAAGGGATTAGCGGGAGGGCCGTCGAGCAGTACTTC	CASSQGISGRAVEQYF
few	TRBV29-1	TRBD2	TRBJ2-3	TGCAGTCAGAGGACTAGCGGGGACACAGATACGCAGTATTTT	CSQRTSGDTDTQYF
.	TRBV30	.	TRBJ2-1	TGTGCCTGGAATAGCCCTGTGGGCCCCTCCTACAATGAGCAGTTCTTC	CAWNSPVGPSYNEQFF
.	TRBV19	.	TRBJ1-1	TGTGCCAGTAGTATGGGGCAGGAAGCTTTCTTT	CASSMGQEAFF
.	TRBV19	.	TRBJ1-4	TGTGCCAGTAGCACCGACAGACGACCTTCAACTAATGAAAAACTGTTTTTT	CASSTDRRPSTNEKLFF
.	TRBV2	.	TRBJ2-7	TGTGCCAGCCTGAGATCCAGGGGCGAGCAGTACTTC	CASLRSRGEQYF
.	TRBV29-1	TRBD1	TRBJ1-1	TGCAGCGTTGAATGGGGACAGGCGGAGACTGAAGCTTTCTTT	CSVEWGQAETEAFF
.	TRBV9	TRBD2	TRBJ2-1	TGTGCCAGCAGCGTGCTTGGGAGGGCCGGGTACAATGAGCAGTTCTTC	CASSVLGRAGYNEQFF
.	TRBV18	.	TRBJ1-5	TGTGCCAGCTCACCTGGGGGGGCCTATCAGCCCCAGCATTTT	CASSPGGAYQPQHF
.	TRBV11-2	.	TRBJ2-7	TGTGCCAGCAGCGCGGCCGGACAGCGACCTCCCTACGAGCAGTACTTC	CASSAAGQRPPYEQYF
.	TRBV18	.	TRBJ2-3	TGTGCCAGCTCACCAGCGGGGAATGGGTACACAGATACGCAGTATTTT	CASSPAGNGYTDTQYF
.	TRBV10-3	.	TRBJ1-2	TGTGCCATCAGCCACTGGACCCAGGGAAGTTATGGCTACACCTTC	CAISHWTQGSYGYTF
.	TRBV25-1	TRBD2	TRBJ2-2	TGTGCCAGCAGTCCCCTAGCGGGAGCCGGGGAGCTGTTTTTT	CASSPLAGAGELFF
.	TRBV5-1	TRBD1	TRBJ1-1	TGCGCCAGCAGCGATCAGGGGGCCGGCACTGAAGCTTTCTTT	CASSDQGAGTEAFF
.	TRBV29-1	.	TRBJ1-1	TGCAGCGTCGCCTTGTTTAAAGACACTGAAGCTTTCTTT	CSVALFKDTEAFF
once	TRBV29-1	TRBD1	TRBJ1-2	TGCAGCGTTGAAACAGGGGGCAGGGGCTACACCTTC	CSVETGGRGYTF